This T cell receptor beta chain was identified during a study of spatial heterogeneity in lung cancer (dated by TCRdb to the late 2010s). A note on the overall study: Beta-chain transcripts were consistently detected in greater numbers than alpha-chain transcripts, which likely reflects a higher abundance of beta-chain transcripts. The study linked features of the TCR repertoire to counts of nonsynonymous mutations, which were determined by whole-exome sequencing of tumor tissue. At surgery, both alpha and beta chains were TCR-sequenced in about 200 tumor regions, 64 matched nontumor lung samples and 56 PBMC samples. TCR alpha and beta repertoires were quantitatively compared across multiple tumor regions, matched nontumor lung and blood in non-small cell lung cancer. TCR transcript counts in tumor regions correlated strongly with a T cell transcriptional module score from matched bulk RNA-seq. In the raw uncorrected reads, each unique combination of TCR and UMI appeared on average more than ten times.

This clonotype has a count of ten or more. Its specific antigen is unknown. No base quality values were provided; no much bigger clone lies one nucleotide off. Read against the paper, the sample's time point label means: sample taken at primary tumor resection. The donors were 60 to 80 patients from the lung TRACERx cohort who had early-stage, untreated non-small cell lung cancer. TCR sequencing used whole RNA extracted from tumor and nontumor lung tissue, or from cryopreserved PBMC samples, without cell sorting. A patient was chosen for TCR sequencing only when enough RNA was available from at least two tumor regions. Before selection, tumor and adjacent nontumor lung specimens were reviewed by a lung pathologist. General findings and caveats noted by the study authors: A correlation was observed between the number of expanded intratumoral alpha and beta TCRs and the tumor nonsynonymous mutation count. Estimated TCR-seq coverage of tumor T cells was only about 6.5% for alpha chains and about 13% for beta chains. Additional single-cell paired TCR alpha and beta sequencing was considered necessary to confirm, at a functional level, the hypothesis that regional TCRs recognize regional mutations. The count of ubiquitous expanded TCRs correlated with the count of ubiquitous nonsynonymous mutations, and the count of regional expanded TCRs correlated with the count of regional nonsynonymous mutations.

The receptor library was made with 5' RACE. The instrument given in TCRdb is NextSeq 500. To allow correction of PCR and sequencing errors, the TCR library protocol tagged every TCR cDNA molecule with a unique molecular identifier. The paper's processing steps were these. TCR identification, UMI-based error correction and CDR3 extraction were performed with Decombinator tools. TCRs above a frequency of 2 per 1,000, corresponding to the top 1% of the tumor frequency distribution, were defined as expanded. Expanded tumor TCRs were classed as regional if statistically deemed absent (corrected P<0.05) from at least one tumor region, otherwise ubiquitous. Each repertoire was subsampled 100 times to 5,000 TCRs, after which Renyi diversity was computed with the R vegan package. CDR3 similarity networks were built from amino acid triplet string-kernel similarity, with CDR3s being connected when pairwise similarity was above 0.82. Using fastp at Q25 and MiXCR, TCRdb reprocessed the public reads and kept productive beta chains. Every distinct CDR3 protein forms one entry, paired with its most common genes and DNA. The V and J calls and clone size come from TCRdb's table, not from the authors' own analysis. This sample lists about 24,000 distinct CDR3 sequences; around 10% were detected once. The ten largest clones represent less than 9.5% of the sample.

The cysteine opens and the phenylalanine closes a CDR3 of 14 amino acids. The kept DNA is CDR3 alone, 42 bases in frame from the first base. CDR1 is given as KGHSH and CDR2 as LQKENI, both from the germline V gene. V was cut back by 0 bases and J by 2 bases, leaving a gap of 7 bases between them. The sample was lung tumor tissue, taken at surgery. This TCR was recovered from a male donor with early-stage non-small cell lung cancer. Recombination linked TRBV18 to TRBJ2-5, and perhaps TRBD1 as D gene, on 5 matching bases. The encoded CDR3 is CASSPPAGQETQYF. The sequenced DNA: TGTGCCAGCTCACCACCGGCAGGGCAAGAGACCCAGTACTTC.